The clone carrying this T cell receptor (beta chain) was found a few times. Germline loops: CDR1 GTSNPN, CDR2 SVGIG (reference sequence). Trimming took off 1 base at V and 9 bases at J, with 6 bases between the two ends. The CDR3 is made up of 10 amino acids. The data were taken from a study of blood T cells in healthy people across ages. Through a sample-barcoded 5' primer and a J-beta primer mix, a second PCR was run for roughly 6 to 11 cycles. MiXCR, applied by TCRdb to the 5' RACE reads, yields one record per CDR3 protein. The profile shows 550,000 to 650,000 distinct CDR3 sequences, about 27% of them singletons. The same sample was also used in a study of T cells of mothers and their children.

This chain connects TRBV30 to TRBJ2-5; D is undetermined. This TCR came from a boy younger than 10 in good health. The sample consisted of blood. The CDR3 DNA reads TGTGCCTGGAGTGGGGGATCCCAGTACTTC. Translating gives CAWSGGSQYF. Looking up the rest from reference TRBV30 and TRBJ2-5 gives the full variable domain: SQTIHQWPATLVQPVGSPLSLECTVEGTSNPNLYWYRQAAGRGLQLLFYSVGIGQISSEVPQNLSASRPQDRQFILSSKKLLLSDSGFYLCAWSGGSQYFGPGTRLLVL.